This T cell receptor beta chain was recovered during a study of OX40 agonist ivuxolimab in advanced cancers. Sequencing was performed with immunoSEQ multiplex PCR; in TCRdb, only in-frame clones are kept and a portion is missing. The table shows around 97,000 clones, with about nine tenths occurring only once. The germline V gene encodes CDR1 LGHNA and CDR2 YSLEER. V dropped 4 bases and J dropped 0 bases, with 13 bases sitting between them. This CDR3 region has 16 residues. The receptor comes from an adult with an advanced solid tumor such as melanoma, head and neck, liver or kidney cancer. V and J are TRBV4-3 and TRBJ2-4; D might be TRBD2 (5 bases). Sequences were derived from CD4+ or CD8+ T cells sorted from blood, sampled in a trial of the OX40 agonist ivuxolimab. The CDR3 bases are TGCGCCAGCAGCCCCTCCGCCGGGGTAGCCAAAAACATTCAGTACTTC. Amino acid sequence: CASSPSAGVAKNIQYF.